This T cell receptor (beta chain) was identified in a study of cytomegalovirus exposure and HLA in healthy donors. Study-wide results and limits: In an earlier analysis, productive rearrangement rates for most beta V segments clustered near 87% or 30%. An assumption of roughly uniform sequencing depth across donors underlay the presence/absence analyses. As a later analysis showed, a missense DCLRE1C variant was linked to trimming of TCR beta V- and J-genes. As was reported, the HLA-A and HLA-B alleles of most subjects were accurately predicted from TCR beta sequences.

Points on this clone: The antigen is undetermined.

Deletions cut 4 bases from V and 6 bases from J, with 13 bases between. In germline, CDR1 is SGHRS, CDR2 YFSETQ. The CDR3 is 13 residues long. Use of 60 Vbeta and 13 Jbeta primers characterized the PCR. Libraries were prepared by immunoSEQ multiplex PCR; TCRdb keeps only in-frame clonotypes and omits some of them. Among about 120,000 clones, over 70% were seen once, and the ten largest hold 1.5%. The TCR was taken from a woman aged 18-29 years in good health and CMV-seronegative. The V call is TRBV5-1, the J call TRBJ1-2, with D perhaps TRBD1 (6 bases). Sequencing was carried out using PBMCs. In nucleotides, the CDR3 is TGCGCCAGCAGCCTACCGTCAGGGGATGGCTACACCTTC. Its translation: CASSLPSGDGYTF.